This T cell receptor beta chain originates from a study of T cell changes during pregnancy in multiple sclerosis. Germline CDR1 reads SGHDT; CDR2 reads YYEEEE. CDR3 length equals 13 residues. Germline trimming cut 2 bases from V and 4 bases from J; bases unmatched to any gene: 0. Sequencing was performed with immunoSEQ multiplex PCR; in TCRdb, only in-frame clones are kept and a portion is missing. This sample has fewer than 15,000 clones, with around nine tenths found just once. The rearrangement joins TRBV5-6 to TRBJ1-5, with TRBD1 matching over 7 bases. The sequenced sample was CD8+ T cells from peripheral blood mononuclear cells, obtained in the first trimester of pregnancy. The sequence was collected from a female donor with multiple sclerosis, enrolled in a pregnancy study. CDR3 amino acids: CASSLQGNQPQHF. The CDR3 DNA reads as TGTGCCAGCAGCTTACAGGGGAATCAGCCCCAGCATTTT.